Following are 12 T cell receptor beta chains from one sample sequenced in a study of beta chain features in type 1 diabetes. The antigens these receptors bind are not known. Reverse transcription of all isolated RNA meant that expressed TCRB transcripts were sequenced. Profiling relied on immunoSEQ multiplex PCR, and the TCRdb table lists in-frame clones only, not all of them. In the table there are about 120,000 clones, roughly 17% of which are singletons. Points from the study as a whole: Type 1 diabetes patients had TCRB CDR3s that were shorter (moderately but significantly so) in all four CD4+ subsets.

Sequencing input: central memory CD4+ T cells from blood. The receptors derive from a man aged 25 to 40 with type 1 diabetes.

The chain uses TRBV6-5 and TRBJ1-2; 11 nucleotides agree with TRBD1. The CDR3 has 13 amino acids. CDR1 MNHEY and CDR2 SVGAGI come from the germline V gene. V lost 7 bases to trimming and J lost 7 bases; unmatched junction nucleotides: 5. DNA for the CDR3: TGTGCCAGCAAGGCAGGACAGGGGGCTGGCTACACCTTC. Its protein product is CASKAGQGAGYTF.

This clone was seen more than once but under ten times. V gene TRBV30 combines with J gene TRBJ2-3; D unclear. The CDR3 length is 15 residues. Germline V CDR1 and CDR2: GTSNPN, SVGIG (reference sequence). The V gene lost 3 bases and the J gene lost 2 bases, with 15 bases spanning the gap. This chain's CDR3 is CAWRPRGAHTDTQYF. The CDR3 DNA reads as TGTGCCTGGAGGCCCCGAGGAGCTCACACAGATACGCAGTATTTT.

This clone was found a few times. J is TRBJ2-2 and V is TRBV30; D is unclear. This CDR3 has 14 amino acids. The germline CDR1 and CDR2 sequences are GTSNPN and SVGIG (reference sequence). The germline V and J ends were trimmed by 0 bases and 1 base, with 6 bases remaining between them. This CDR3 is CAWSVRVNTGELFF. CDR3 nucleotides: TGTGCCTGGAGTGTACGGGTGAACACCGGGGAGCTGTTTTTT.

This clone appeared a few times. The rearrangement joins TRBV4-3 to TRBJ2-3, with D hard to call. There are 18 residues in the CDR3. Germline values: CDR1 LGHNA, CDR2 YSLEER. V was cut by 0 bases and J by 2 bases, with 18 bases left in between. The CDR3 loop reads CASSQDHGQRSYTDTQYF. The CDR3 DNA reads as TGCGCCAGCAGCCAAGATCATGGGCAGCGATCTTACACAGATACGCAGTATTTT.

This clone has a handful of counts. The chain couples TRBV4-3 to TRBJ2-1; 15 nucleotides match TRBD2. CDR3 length: 16 amino acids. The trim removed 4 bases at V and 6 bases at J, leaving 4 bases unmatched. CDR1 is LGHNA, CDR2 YSLEER, per germline. The CDR3 DNA reads as TGCGCCAGCAGCCCTTGGACTAGCGGGGGGGGCAATGAGCAGTTCTTC. Protein product: CASSPWTSGGGNEQFF.

The J gene is TRBJ1-6, the V gene TRBV2; D perhaps matches TRBD1 (6 bases). Germline V gives CDR1 SNHLY, CDR2 FYNNEI. V was pared by 3 bases and J by 8 bases, with 8 bases between. There are 13 residues in the CDR3. This chain's CDR3 is CASSEGGHSPLHF. CDR3 coding DNA: TGTGCCAGCAGTGAGGGGGGGCATTCACCCCTCCACTTT.

There are a few counts of this clone. This sequence joins TRBV7-3 and TRBJ2-1; D is tentatively TRBD1 or TRBD2 (5 bases each). The V end was cut by 3 bases, the J end by 7 bases, with 13 bases between. In germline, CDR1 is SGHTA, CDR2 FQGTGA. CDR3 size: 14 residues. Written as DNA, the CDR3 is TGTGCCAGCAGCTTCGGCAGGGAGCCAAATGAGCAGTTCTTC. Protein sequence: CASSFGREPNEQFF.

In this sample, this clone turned up a few times. J is TRBJ1-5 and V is TRBV19; TRBD1 is a possible D gene (5 bases). The CDR3 loop spans 14 amino acids. Trimming shortened V by 3 bases and J by 6 bases, and 12 bases separated the two germline ends. CDR1 and CDR2 from the germline V gene are LNHDA and SQIVND (reference sequence). DNA for the CDR3: TGTGCCAGTAGTATCACCAGGGATGGTCAGCCCCAGCATTTT. It specifies CASSITRDGQPQHF. Looking up the rest from reference TRBV19 and TRBJ1-5 gives the full variable domain: DGGITQSPKYLFRKEGQNVTLSCEQNLNHDAMYWYRQDPGQGLRLIYYSQIVNDFQKGDIAEGYSVSREKKESFPLTVTSAQKNPTAFYLCASSITRDGQPQHFGDGTRLSIL.

This chain uses TRBV5-1 with TRBJ1-2, with a tentative D call TRBD1 (5 bases). This CDR3 has 16 amino acids. Trimming removed 1 base at V and 7 bases at J, with 20 bases between. CDR1 and CDR2 from the germline V gene are SGHRS and YFSETQ. CDR3 in amino acids: CASSLSVNQGASGYTF. For the CDR3, the DNA is TGCGCCAGCAGCTTGTCTGTGAATCAGGGTGCCTCTGGCTACACCTTC.

This clone was counted once. The chain recombines TRBV9 with TRBJ2-1, with 9 bases matching TRBD2. The V gene end was trimmed by 1 base and the J gene end by 3 bases; junction bases not matched to a gene: 5. CDR1 and CDR2 from the germline V gene are SGDLS and YYNGEE. The CDR3 has 16 residues. CDR3 DNA: TGTGCCAGCAGCGTATCTAGCGGGACTAACTACAATGAGCAGTTCTTC. Amino acid sequence: CASSVSSGTNYNEQFF.

The V call is TRBV7-2, the J call TRBJ2-3, with D perhaps given as TRBD1 or TRBD2 (5 bases each). This CDR3 contains 18 residues. Germline V gene data show CDR1 as SGHTA and CDR2 as FQGNSA. The V gene lost 6 bases and the J gene lost 6 bases, with 28 bases spanning the gap. This CDR3 reads CASRNGFGTPRVKDTQYF. CDR3 DNA sequence: TGTGCCAGCAGGAATGGGTTTGGGACCCCACGGGTTAAGGATACGCAGTATTTT.

The chain is built from TRBV7-3 and TRBJ2-3; D is undetermined. Trimming pared 5 bases from V and 6 bases from J, leaving 9 bases between. Looked up from germline, CDR1 is SGHTA and CDR2 is FQGTGA. This CDR3 spans 12 amino acids. CDR3 in amino acids: CASSNYGDTQYF. The CDR3 region has the DNA TGTGCCAGCAGCAACTATGGGGATACGCAGTATTTT.